These T cell receptor beta chains were read from a single sample in a study of shared clonotypes between healthy human individuals. TCRdb keeps only in-frame clones here, not all; method: immunoSEQ multiplex PCR. The data contain about 2 million clones, roughly 94% of them singletons. Sequencing was performed on naive CD8+ T cells sorted from blood. These receptors were collected from a man aged 18 to 35 in good health. Both conserved end residues are part of each CDR3. Each record gives: clone size, J gene, D gene, V gene, CDR3 length, CDR3 DNA, CDR3 protein. The D gene is left open where the match is weak. Only some rows state a clone size, as once, few, many or a class for expanded clones.

NA,TRBJ2-7,NA,TRBV27,13,TGTGCCAGCAGTTTATCAGGGTCCAACGAGCAGTACTTC,CASSLSGSNEQYF
NA,TRBJ2-5,NA,TRBV5-6,17,TGTGCCAGCAGCTCCGGGACCCTGGTATCGTACCAAGAGACCCAGTACTTC,CASSSGTLVSYQETQYF
once,TRBJ2-3,NA,TRBV15,13,TGTGCCACCGAGGGCCGTGACACAGATACGCAGTATTTT,CATEGRDTDTQYF
NA,TRBJ2-7,NA,TRBV15,16,TGTGCCACCAGGAGAAAATCCGGGACCTCGATGCGGGAGCAGTACTTC,CATRRKSGTSMREQYF
NA,TRBJ1-6,NA,TRBV27,15,TGTGCCAGCAGTTTATATATCCAGGGAAATTCACCCCTCCACTTT,CASSLYIQGNSPLHF
NA,TRBJ2-5,TRBD2,TRBV28,18,TGTGCCAGCAGTTTATGGGCTAGCGGGGGGCCTTACCAAGAGACCCAGTACTTC,CASSLWASGGPYQETQYF
once,TRBJ2-7,NA,TRBV30,13,TGTGCCTGGAGTGTAGGTGGGACTTACGAGCAGTACTTC,CAWSVGGTYEQYF
NA,TRBJ2-1,NA,TRBV6-6,14,TGTGCCAGCAGTTACTCAGGAGGCGACAATGAGCAGTTCTTC,CASSYSGGDNEQFF
NA,TRBJ1-1,NA,TRBV29-1,13,TGCAGCGTTAGCTGGGACCCGAACACTGAAGCTTTCTTT,CSVSWDPNTEAFF
NA,TRBJ2-7,NA,TRBV25-1,11,TGTGCCAGCAGGGTAGGGAACGAGCAGTACTTC,CASRVGNEQYF
NA,TRBJ2-4,NA,TRBV7-9,14,TGTGCCAGCAGCCCGCCAGACAGGCAAAACATTCAGTACTTC,CASSPPDRQNIQYF
NA,TRBJ1-4,NA,TRBV28,16,TGTGCCAGCAGTTTGGGTGAACTCCCGCGTAATGAAAAACTGTTTTTT,CASSLGELPRNEKLFF
NA,TRBJ2-7,TRBD1,TRBV4-1,16,TGCGCCAGCAGCCAAGACGGGGACAGGGGATCCTACGAGCAGTACTTC,CASSQDGDRGSYEQYF
once,TRBJ1-2,TRBD1,TRBV29-1,17,TGCAGCGTTGAGGGGTCTAAGGGACAGGGATCAAACTATGGCTACACCTTC,CSVEGSKGQGSNYGYTF
NA,TRBJ2-3,NA,TRBV10-2,12,TGCGCCAGCAGTGACCTCACAGATACGCAGTATTTT,CASSDLTDTQYF
NA,TRBJ1-2,NA,TRBV7-6,15,TGTGCCAGCAGCTTAGCCCGGGACGGTCTCTATGGCTACACCTTC,CASSLARDGLYGYTF
few,TRBJ2-7,NA,TRBV5-4,15,TGTGCCAGCAGCTTTCAGGGGAGGAAGTCCTACGAGCAGTACTTC,CASSFQGRKSYEQYF
few,TRBJ1-1,TRBD1,TRBV29-1,15,TGCAGCGTTGAGGCCCGACAGGGGTTGAACACTGAAGCTTTCTTT,CSVEARQGLNTEAFF
NA,TRBJ2-1,NA,TRBV15,14,TGTGCCACCAGCAGAGATCGGTTGGAGGATGAGCAGTTCTTC,CATSRDRLEDEQFF
NA,TRBJ2-7,NA,TRBV6-6,15,TGTGCCAGCAGTTACTCGTCAGGGAATTACTACGAGCAGTACTTC,CASSYSSGNYYEQYF
NA,TRBJ1-2,NA,TRBV27,12,TGTGCCAGCAGTTTTCCAGGGGTTGGCTACACCTTC,CASSFPGVGYTF
NA,TRBJ2-7,TRBD1,TRBV27,15,TGTGCCAGCAGTTTGGACAGGGGCCACGTCTACGAGCAGTACTTC,CASSLDRGHVYEQYF
NA,TRBJ2-5,TRBD2,TRBV9,16,TGTGCCAGCAGCTCCTGGACTAGCGCGTTACAAGAGACCCAGTACTTC,CASSSWTSALQETQYF
NA,TRBJ1-2,NA,TRBV6-1,14,TGTGCCAGCAGTCAACGGGGGCTTAACTATGGCTACACCTTC,CASSQRGLNYGYTF
NA,TRBJ1-1,NA,TRBV9,15,TGTGCCAGCAGCGTAGAGGGGCAGGGCAACACTGAAGCTTTCTTT,CASSVEGQGNTEAFF